This T cell receptor beta chain was sequenced during a study of blood T cell repertoires in COVID-19. About the study: COVID-19 samples from acute and convalescent phases originated in the United States, Italy and Spain.

Only a few counts were recorded for this clone. As originally analysed: For nucleated cells, counts were estimated from reference gene primer amplification. Measured with immunoSEQ multiplex PCR; TCRdb has only the in-frame clones, and not every one. V, J and clone size reflect that table, while D and trimming were determined from the DNA. This sample has some 96,000 clones; about 91% occur once, and the top ten carry about 5%. This clonotype was obtained from a human donor in a cohort sampled during active COVID-19. Specimen: peripheral blood.

The CDR3 coding sequence is TGTGCCAGCAGCACGGGAGCAAATCAGCCCCAGCATTTT. It specifies CASSTGANQPQHF. The chain combines TRBV12-3 or TRBV12-4 with TRBJ1-5; D not certain. Trimming removed 6 bases at V and 4 bases at J, with 10 bases between. This CDR3 has 13 amino acids.